These 23 T cell receptor beta chains were sequenced from one sample in a study of blood T cell repertoires in COVID-19. Sequencing used immunoSEQ multiplex PCR; TCRdb keeps in-frame clones, though not all of them. The repertoire has some 150,000 clones, roughly 87% of them found once; the top ten carry roughly 1%. The sequenced sample was peripheral blood. All receptors come from a woman aged 50 to 60 with acute or convalescent COVID-19.

The gene calls are TRBV19 and TRBJ2-7, with 13 bases identical to TRBD2. V trimming: 3 bases; J trimming: 0 bases; junction bases outside the gene matches: 8. In germline, CDR1 is LNHDA, CDR2 SQIVND (reference sequence). This CDR3 region has 18 residues. The CDR3 DNA reads TGTGCCAGTAGTATCGCCGGGACTAGCGGGGTTTACTCCTACGAGCAGTACTTC. Its translation is CASSIAGTSGVYSYEQYF.

This rearrangement joins TRBV7-2 to TRBJ2-1, with D maybe TRBD2 (7 bases). There are 15 residues in the CDR3. V lost 2 bases and J 7 bases, leaving 15 bases between the germline ends. Looked up from germline, CDR1 is SGHTA and CDR2 is FQGNSA. The CDR3 region is CASSLSPGGGNEQFF. The CDR3 region has the DNA TGTGCCAGCAGCTTATCCCCGGGGGGCGGTAATGAGCAGTTCTTC. Full variable domain (remainder filled in from reference TRBV7-2 and TRBJ2-1): GAGVSQSPSNKVTEKGKDVELRCDPISGHTALYWYRQSLGQGLEFLIYFQGNSAPDKSGLPSDRFSAERTGGSVSTLTIQRTQQEDSAVYLCASSLSPGGGNEQFFGPGTRLTVL.

V is TRBV3-1 (or the pseudogene TRBV3-2) and J is TRBJ2-7; a weak D match, TRBD1 (6 bases). There are 15 residues in the CDR3. CDR1 is LGHDT, CDR2 YNNKEL, per germline (reference sequence). The ends were cut back, 4 bases at V and 0 bases at J, with 13 bases in the middle. The CDR3, as DNA: TGTGCCAGCAGCCGTGGACAGACAAGCTCCTACGAGCAGTACTTC. Translated: CASSRGQTSSYEQYF.

This clone was picked up one time. The chain couples TRBV27 to TRBJ1-1, with a possible D match to TRBD1 (5 bases). The CDR3 is made up of 14 amino acids. V was pared by 6 bases and J by 3 bases, with 14 bases between. Germline CDR1 is MNHEY and CDR2 is SMNVEV (reference sequence). In DNA form, the CDR3 reads TGTGCCAGCAGGCGGGCGGGGCAGTACACTGAAGCTTTCTTT. Protein sequence: CASRRAGQYTEAFF.

V gene TRBV10-2 combines with J gene TRBJ2-2; 16 positions agree with TRBD2. CDR3 length equals 23 residues. V gave up 6 bases and J gave up 3 bases; unmatched junction bases: 22. In germline, CDR1 is WSHSY, CDR2 SAAADI. The chain's CDR3 is CASRDTGLSPGTSGRADTGELFF. The CDR3 DNA sequence: TGCGCCAGCAGAGATACGGGCCTTTCCCCCGGGACTAGCGGGAGGGCCGACACCGGGGAGCTGTTTTTT.

This clone was detected only a few times. The chain joins TRBV30 to TRBJ1-5, with D possibly TRBD1 on 5 matching bases. Germline values: CDR1 GTSNPN, CDR2 SVGIG (reference sequence). There are 13 residues in the CDR3. Trimming took off 3 bases at V and 0 bases at J, with 6 bases between the two ends. The CDR3 DNA reads TGTGCCTGGAGGGACAATAGCAATCAGCCCCAGCATTTT. It is translated as CAWRDNSNQPQHF.

This sequence joins TRBV12-3 or TRBV12-4 and TRBJ2-7; D call uncertain. CDR3 length: 12 amino acids. The ends were cut back, 5 bases at V and 4 bases at J, with 9 bases in the middle. The CDR3 here is CASSAIGYEQYF. The CDR3 DNA reads as TGTGCCAGCAGTGCCATCGGGTACGAGCAGTACTTC.

The rearrangement joins TRBV6-6 to TRBJ2-1; perhaps TRBD1 as D (5 bases). The length of the CDR3 is 16 residues. Germline values: CDR1 MNHNY, CDR2 SVGAGI (reference sequence). V dropped 4 bases and J dropped 5 bases, with 18 bases sitting between them. The CDR3 coding sequence is TGTGCCAGCAGTTCCCCGGACCAGGACACCAACAATGAGCAGTTCTTC. This encodes CASSSPDQDTNNEQFF.

This clone was detected only once. The chain couples TRBV6-5 to TRBJ1-1, with TRBD1 matching 7 bases. With 5 bases clipped from V and 1 base from J, the junction kept 4 bases outside the gene matches. Germline V lookup: CDR1 MNHEY, CDR2 SVGAGI. The CDR3 has 14 amino acids. The chain's CDR3 is CASSLRGRNTEAFF. The DNA of the CDR3 is TGTGCCAGCAGTCTCAGGGGGAGGAACACTGAAGCTTTCTTT.

This rearrangement joins TRBV30 to TRBJ2-1; D may be TRBD2 (5 bases). CDR1 GTSNPN and CDR2 SVGIG come from the germline V gene (reference sequence). The V end was cut by 4 bases, the J end by 4 bases, with 8 bases between. The CDR3 consists of 12 residues. This chain's CDR3 is CAWTGFYNEQFF. The CDR3 bases are TGTGCCTGGACGGGGTTTTACAATGAGCAGTTCTTC.

The rearrangement uses TRBV10-3 and TRBJ1-2; possible D gene TRBD1, 5 bases. Germline values: CDR1 ENHRY, CDR2 SYGVKD. The CDR3 loop spans 14 amino acids. The germline V and J ends were trimmed by 6 bases and 3 bases, with 14 bases remaining between them. CDR3 in DNA: TGTGCCATCAGGGGGGGAGGGGAAGACTATGGCTACACCTTC. Translated: CAIRGGGEDYGYTF.

The chain recombines TRBV27 with TRBJ2-7; 9 nucleotides line up with TRBD1. Germline loops: CDR1 MNHEY, CDR2 SMNVEV (reference sequence). The CDR3 has 17 residues. With 0 bases clipped from V and 2 bases from J, the junction kept 8 bases outside the gene matches. CDR3 protein: CASSLSVGDRVPYEQYF. CDR3 DNA: TGTGCCAGCAGTTTATCAGTGGGGGACAGGGTACCCTACGAGCAGTACTTC.

The table lists this clone with a few counts. The chain recombines TRBV6-6 with TRBJ1-2; possibly TRBD1 for D (5 bases). Germline V gives CDR1 MNHNY, CDR2 SVGAGI (reference sequence). The V gene lost 8 bases and the J gene lost 0 bases, with 19 bases spanning the gap. This CDR3 is 16 amino acids long. CDR3 bases: TGTGCCAGCGTATACTGGGGGGACCGCTCTAACTATGGCTACACCTTC. Encoded protein: CASVYWGDRSNYGYTF.

The V call is TRBV7-2, the J call TRBJ2-2, with TRBD2 matching 10 bases. V lost 1 base to trimming and J lost 4 bases; unmatched junction nucleotides: 0. The CDR3 is made up of 15 amino acids. Germline CDR1 reads SGHTA; CDR2 reads FQGNSA. CDR3 residues: CASSLGLAGTGELFF. DNA of the CDR3: TGTGCCAGCAGCTTAGGACTAGCGGGCACCGGGGAGCTGTTTTTT.

The J gene is TRBJ2-7, the V gene TRBV7-9, with 8 positions matching TRBD1. Germline assignment: CDR1 SEHNR and CDR2 FQNEAQ (reference sequence). This CDR3 has 15 residues. Trimming at V came to 5 bases and at J to 6 bases, leaving 12 bases not matched to a gene. This CDR3 is CASSGRSGGSGEQYF. The CDR3, as DNA: TGTGCCAGCAGCGGAAGGTCAGGGGGCTCGGGCGAGCAGTACTTC.

This clone showed up just a few times. The DNA of the CDR3 is TGTGCCAGCAGCTTAGAGACAGGGGGCGGTTCACCCCTCCACTTT. This gives the protein CASSLETGGGSPLHF. The chain uses TRBV7-8 and TRBJ1-6, with TRBD1 identical over 10 bases. Germline V gene lookup returns CDR1 SGHVS and CDR2 FQNEAQ. The J segment lost 9 bases and the V segment lost 1 base, leaving 3 bases of the junction unmatched. There are 15 residues in the CDR3.

The rearrangement links TRBV10-1 to TRBJ2-3; no reliable D call. Germline-derived CDR1 and CDR2 are WNHNN and SYGVQD (reference sequence). The CDR3 covers 13 residues. V gave up 4 bases and J gave up 5 bases, with 10 bases separating them. As DNA, the CDR3 is TGCGCCAGCAGTGGGTTTAGAGTAGATACGCAGTATTTT. Translated, it gives CASSGFRVDTQYF.

The chain uses TRBV11-2 and TRBJ1-2; D call uncertain. Germline lookup yields CDR1 SGHAT and CDR2 FQNNGV. The ends were cut back, 5 bases at V and 1 base at J, with 14 bases in the middle. This CDR3 is built from 15 residues. CDR3 amino acids: CASSAPLLVNYGYTF. The CDR3 coding sequence is TGTGCCAGCAGCGCACCACTCTTGGTTAACTATGGCTACACCTTC.

Written as DNA, the CDR3 is TGTGCCAGCAGTCATAGGGGCACCTACAATGAGCAGTTCTTC. This sequence encodes CASSHRGTYNEQFF. The genes are TRBV5-6 and TRBJ2-1; weak D call: TRBD1 (5 bases). Per the germline V gene, CDR1 is SGHDT and CDR2 is YYEEEE. V lost 5 bases and J 2 bases, leaving 11 bases between the germline ends. This CDR3 has 14 amino acids.

V usage is TRBV18 and J usage is TRBJ2-7; the D gene is possibly TRBD2 (6 bases). The germline V gene encodes CDR1 KGHSH and CDR2 LQKENI. V was trimmed by 1 base and J by 2 bases, leaving 15 bases between them. The CDR3 contains 16 residues. The CDR3 coding sequence is TGTGCCAGCTCACCACGTTCCGGGACTGACACCTACGAGCAGTACTTC. Amino acids: CASSPRSGTDTYEQYF.

This rearrangement joins TRBV19 to TRBJ2-7, with 11 bases matching TRBD2. This CDR3 region has 14 residues. The germline V gene encodes CDR1 LNHDA and CDR2 SQIVND (reference sequence). V lost 5 bases to trimming and J lost 2 bases; unmatched junction nucleotides: 2. DNA of the CDR3: TGTGCCAGTAGTTTGACTAGCGGGGCCTACGAGCAGTACTTC. Its protein is CASSLTSGAYEQYF.

CDR3 in amino acids: CAWSVLGAGETQYF. The CDR3, as DNA: TGTGCCTGGAGTGTCCTAGGGGCAGGAGAGACCCAGTACTTC. The chain carries TRBV30 and TRBJ2-5; weak D call: TRBD1 (5 bases). The CDR3 consists of 14 residues. Trimming pared 0 bases from V and 4 bases from J, leaving 12 bases between. CDR1 GTSNPN and CDR2 SVGIG come from the germline V gene (reference sequence).

This sequence joins TRBV3-1 (or the pseudogene TRBV3-2) and TRBJ1-2; the match to TRBD1 covers 7 bases. V gave up 4 bases and J gave up 2 bases; unmatched junction bases: 4. CDR1 and CDR2 (germline): LGHDT, YNNKEL (reference sequence). The CDR3 is 14 amino acids. DNA for the CDR3: TGTGCCAGCAGCCTATTGACAGGGAACTATGGCTACACCTTC. Its translation is CASSLLTGNYGYTF.